Listed below are T cell receptor beta chains from one sample, sequenced in a study of T-cell memory formation after mild COVID-19. Via MiXCR, TCRdb re-called the 5' RACE reads, giving one row per CDR3 protein. The sample holds 100,000 to 150,000 distinct CDR3 sequences, about 15% seen once. Sample: PBMCs or a T cell subset sorted from them (not recorded which). The receptors derive from a man aged 18 to 30 who had mild COVID-19 (a few samples of this study predate the infection). Cell type and time point are not known. The CDR3 runs from the conserved cysteine through the conserved F or W. Each record gives: D gene, V gene, J gene, CDR3 length, clone size, CDR3 DNA, CDR3 protein. The D gene is left open where the match is weak. Expanded clones are given a class, and other clones once, few, many or no size at all.

-	TRBV5-4	TRBJ2-1	14	-	TGTGCCAGCAAGAACTCCGGGGACCTCGGCAAGCCGTTCTTC	CASKNSGDLGKPFF
-	TRBV6-5	TRBJ2-3	12	few	TGTGCCAGCAGTTACAACGGTGATACGCAGTATTTT	CASSYNGDTQYF
-	TRBV6-5	TRBJ1-1	14	-	TGTGCCAGCAGGGCCCGAGTTCTGAACACTGAAGCTTTCTTT	CASRARVLNTEAFF
-	TRBV13	TRBJ2-3	19	-	TGTGCCAGCAGCTTAGGGCTGGGGCTCCGACTTGATAGCACAGATACGCAGTATTTT	CASSLGLGLRLDSTDTQYF
-	TRBV9	TRBJ2-5	14	-	TGTGCCAGCAGCCCCCGGACACGGACAGAGACCCAGTACTTC	CASSPRTRTETQYF
-	TRBV5-1	TRBJ2-3	14	few	TGCGCCAGCAGCGGAACGGGGTTCACAGATACGCAGTATTTT	CASSGTGFTDTQYF
TRBD1	TRBV7-2	TRBJ2-2	16	few	TGTGCCAGCAGCTTAGAGGGGACAGGGCGGACCGGGGAGCTGTTTTTT	CASSLEGTGRTGELFF
-	TRBV30	TRBJ2-7	12	-	TGTGCCTGGGCCTTCGGGGGCTACGAGCAGTACTTC	CAWAFGGYEQYF
-	TRBV5-1	TRBJ2-1	21	few	TGCGCCAGCAGCTTGGAGATCGCGGCGACCCGATGGACCGGCTCCTACAATGAGCAGTTCTTC	CASSLEIAATRWTGSYNEQFF
-	TRBV5-1	TRBJ2-7	14	few	TGCGCCAGCACTATCGGGACACATGACTACGAGCAGTACTTC	CASTIGTHDYEQYF
-	TRBV19	TRBJ2-2	13	few	TGTGCCAGTGCAGGGGCTAACACCGGGGAGCTGTTTTTT	CASAGANTGELFF
-	TRBV4-2	TRBJ1-1	14	few	TGTGCCAGCAGCCAAGTGGGGATGAACACTGAAGCTTTCTTT	CASSQVGMNTEAFF
TRBD1	TRBV11-3	TRBJ2-5	15	once	TGTGCCAGCAGCTATGGACAGGGGTACCAAGAGACCCAGTACTTC	CASSYGQGYQETQYF
-	TRBV11-2	TRBJ2-2	16	-	TGTGCCAGCAGCCGGCAGGCTAGCATAGGCACCGGGGAGCTGTTTTTT	CASSRQASIGTGELFF
TRBD1	TRBV6-5	TRBJ1-4	12	-	TGTGCCAGCAATGGGACAGTTGAAAAACTGTTTTTT	CASNGTVEKLFF
-	TRBV5-1	TRBJ2-7	13	-	TGCGCCAGCAAAGGGACCTATAGCAACGAGCAGTACTTC	CASKGTYSNEQYF
TRBD1	TRBV7-2	TRBJ2-1	15	-	TGTGCCAGCAGCGCACCGGGACAGGGGGCGAGGGAGCAGTTCTTC	CASSAPGQGAREQFF
TRBD2	TRBV7-8	TRBJ2-3	18	few	TGTGCCAGCAGCTTAGCTAGCGGGGGGGGGTTAGGGACAGATACGCAGTATTTT	CASSLASGGGLGTDTQYF
TRBD2	TRBV12-3/TRBV12-4	TRBJ2-7	14	few	TGTGCCAGCACTAAGAGCGGGGGCTCCTACGAGCAGTACTTC	CASTKSGGSYEQYF
-	TRBV6-2/TRBV6-3	TRBJ2-5	15	-	TGTGCCAGCAGTTACCGCGACAGGAATCGAGAGACCCAGTACTTC	CASSYRDRNRETQYF